The 28 T cell receptor beta chains below were found in one sample sequenced in a study of blood T cell repertoires in COVID-19. Sequencing used immunoSEQ multiplex PCR; TCRdb keeps in-frame clones, though not all of them. The sample lists around 220,000 clones; about 88% were seen once. Sequenced material: peripheral blood. These receptors originate from a woman aged 40 to 50 who had recovered from COVID-19.

This chain connects TRBV10-3 to TRBJ2-4; D unclear. Germline V gene lookup returns CDR1 ENHRY and CDR2 SYGVKD. V gave up 6 bases and J gave up 2 bases, with 8 bases separating them. This CDR3 is 13 amino acids long. CDR3: CAIRADTKNIQYF. CDR3 DNA sequence: TGTGCCATCAGGGCCGACACCAAAAACATTCAGTACTTC.

The J gene is TRBJ2-5, the V gene TRBV5-6; D may be TRBD1 (6 bases). Germline V CDR1 and CDR2: SGHDT, YYEEEE. The CDR3 sequence is 16 residues long. The V and J ends lost 0 bases and 0 bases respectively, with 12 bases between them. The CDR3 spells CASSLESGQYQETQYF. The CDR3 DNA reads as TGTGCCAGCAGCTTGGAGTCAGGACAGTACCAAGAGACCCAGTACTTC.

The chain is built from TRBV28 and TRBJ1-4, with 8 bases aligning to TRBD1. V was clipped by 10 bases and J by 10 bases; unmatched bases: 8. Per germline, CDR1 MDHEN and CDR2 SYDVKM. The CDR3 spans 12 residues. The CDR3 bases are TGTGCCACCCGGACAGGGAACGCAAAACTGTTTTTT. This gives the protein CATRTGNAKLFF.

The V call is TRBV4-2, the J call TRBJ2-1; D may be TRBD1 (5 bases). The ends were cut back, 4 bases at V and 7 bases at J, with 20 bases in the middle. The CDR3 is 16 amino acids. CDR1 is LGHNA and CDR2 is YNFKEQ in the germline V gene. CDR3 sequence (DNA): TGTGCCAGCAGCCGCCAAAGACAGCTAAATCAAAATGAGCAGTTCTTC. Its protein product is CASSRQRQLNQNEQFF.

The chain couples TRBV6-5 to TRBJ1-1; 8 nucleotides line up with TRBD1. This CDR3 is built from 16 residues. V was pared by 2 bases and J by 5 bases, with 10 bases of the junction left unmatched. Germline CDR1 is MNHEY and CDR2 is SVGAGI. The CDR3 region is CASSYGPTGARTEAFF. CDR3 coding DNA: TGTGCCAGCAGTTACGGTCCGACAGGGGCTAGGACTGAAGCTTTCTTT.

A single count supports this clone. V is TRBV5-4 and J is TRBJ1-6, with 9 bases identical to TRBD1. V lost 3 bases to trimming and J lost 1 base; unmatched junction nucleotides: 11. Per germline, CDR1 SGHNT and CDR2 YYREEE (reference sequence). The CDR3 has 19 residues. CDR3 bases: TGTGCCAGCAGCTCGGTCCCGGGACAGGGTGGGTCCTATAATTCACCCCTCCACTTT. This gives the protein CASSSVPGQGGSYNSPLHF.

The chain employs TRBV7-9 and TRBJ2-1, with TRBD2 matching 7 bases. Germline lookup yields CDR1 SEHNR and CDR2 FQNEAQ (reference sequence). With 2 bases clipped from V and 9 bases from J, the junction kept 10 bases outside the gene matches. This CDR3 region has 15 residues. This chain's CDR3 is CASSLKTTSPFEQFF. In DNA form, the CDR3 reads TGTGCCAGCAGCTTAAAAACGACTAGCCCCTTTGAGCAGTTCTTC.

This clone was seen a single time. The CDR3 coding sequence is TGTGCCAGCAGCTTAAAGTGGGCGGGGGAGCTGTTTTTT. It codes for CASSLKWAGELFF. The rearrangement uses TRBV11-1 and TRBJ2-2; D unclear. CDR3 size: 13 residues. Per germline, CDR1 SGHAT and CDR2 FQDESV (reference sequence). Trimming removed 2 bases at V and 8 bases at J, with 9 bases between. The entire variable domain, with the rest obtained from reference TRBV11-1 and TRBJ2-2, is as follows: EAEVAQSPRYKITEKSQAVAFWCDPISGHATLYWYRQILGQGPELLVQFQDESVVDDSQLPKDRFSAERLKGVDSTLKIQPAELGDSAMYLCASSLKWAGELFFGEGSRLTVL.

The rearrangement links TRBV18 to TRBJ2-1, with 7 nucleotides matching TRBD1. The CDR3 contains 14 residues. J was trimmed by 6 bases and V by 1 base; bases with no gene match: 3. Per germline, CDR1 KGHSH and CDR2 LQKENI. CDR3: CASSPQGAPNEQFF. CDR3 DNA: TGTGCCAGCTCACCACAGGGGGCCCCCAATGAGCAGTTCTTC.

This clone was counted a single time. The chain is built from TRBV7-8 and TRBJ2-7; D unclear. CDR3 length equals 12 residues. CDR1 and CDR2 from the germline V gene are SGHVS and FQNEAQ. V was clipped by 6 bases and J by 5 bases, with 11 bases between them. The CDR3 reads CASSRLVHEQYF. The DNA for the CDR3 is TGTGCCAGCAGTCGGTTGGTCCACGAGCAGTACTTC. The full variable domain, rest sourced from reference TRBV7-8 and TRBJ2-7, is GAGVSQSPRYKVAKRGQDVALRCDPISGHVSLFWYQQALGQGPEFLTYFQNEAQLDKSGLPSDRFFAERPEGSVSTLKIQRTQQEDSAVYLCASSRLVHEQYFGPGTRLTVT.

The chain combines TRBV7-2 with TRBJ2-7, with D possibly TRBD1 on 5 matching bases. With 3 bases removed from V and 6 bases from J, the gap between germline ends came to 12 bases. Germline CDR1 reads SGHTA; CDR2 reads FQGNSA. The CDR3 is made up of 13 amino acids. Written as DNA, the CDR3 is TGTGCCAGCAGCTTTTACAGGTCCGGCGAGCAGTACTTC. Its protein is CASSFYRSGEQYF.

The count of this clone is one. The rearrangement uses TRBV7-2 and TRBJ2-6; TRBD2 matches at 7 bases. This CDR3 contains 17 residues. Germline CDR1 and CDR2: SGHTA and FQGNSA. V gave up 2 bases and J gave up 3 bases; unmatched junction bases: 7. CDR3 sequence: CASSLPRTRIGANVLTF. In DNA form, the CDR3 reads TGTGCCAGCAGCTTACCCCGGACTAGGATTGGGGCCAACGTCCTGACTTTC.

The CDR3 coding sequence is TGTGCCAGCAGATCGACCGCTTCCCGGGGGACCCAGTACTTC. Amino acids: CASRSTASRGTQYF. The rearrangement uses TRBV6-5 and TRBJ2-5; D might be TRBD2 (5 bases). Trimming left V 6 bases short and J 7 bases short, with 18 bases between. The germline V gene has CDR1 MNHEY and CDR2 SVGAGI. The CDR3 covers 14 residues.

The gene calls are TRBV14 and TRBJ1-2; the D is unclear. The V end was cut by 0 bases, the J end by 5 bases, with 7 bases between. The CDR3 totals 13 residues. Germline values: CDR1 SGHDN, CDR2 FVKESK. CDR3 sequence: CASSQEVRYGYTF. In nucleotides, the CDR3 is TGTGCCAGCAGCCAAGAGGTCAGATATGGCTACACCTTC.

The rearrangement uses TRBV7-9 and TRBJ2-1; D is unresolved. Germline V gives CDR1 SEHNR, CDR2 FQNEAQ (reference sequence). Trimming removed 2 bases at V and 4 bases at J, with 15 bases between. The CDR3 contains 16 residues. DNA of the CDR3: TGTGCCAGCAGCTTATATTCGACTGTGCCATACAATGAGCAGTTCTTC. Its protein product is CASSLYSTVPYNEQFF.

The genes are TRBV6-5 and TRBJ1-6; 8 bases fit TRBD1. CDR3 length: 14 amino acids. Per germline, CDR1 MNHEY and CDR2 SVGAGI. V lost 8 bases, J lost 7 bases, and 7 bases stayed unmatched. CDR3 sequence reads: CASGWDRTNSPLHF. CDR3 sequence (DNA): TGTGCCAGCGGTTGGGACAGGACCAATTCACCCCTCCACTTT.

The count of this clone is one. The chain joins TRBV6-1 to TRBJ1-1; a weak D match, TRBD1 (5 bases). The germline CDR1 and CDR2 sequences are MNHNS and SASEGT. The CDR3 is 20 amino acids. Trimming stripped 0 bases from V and 1 base from J, with 24 bases between. The CDR3 DNA sequence: TGTGCCAGCAGTGAAGCGCCGTTCGGGGGGTTGGATGAGGGGAACACTGAAGCTTTCTTT. It translates to CASSEAPFGGLDEGNTEAFF.

The chain links TRBV3-1 (or the pseudogene TRBV3-2) to TRBJ2-4, with D unclear. The CDR3 runs 14 residues. V lost 3 bases and J 9 bases, leaving 15 bases between the germline ends. CDR1 is LGHDT, CDR2 YNNKEL, per germline (reference sequence). The CDR3 region has the DNA TGTGCCAGCAGCCAGGAGCTGCGACTGAGCATTCAGTACTTC. Translation gives CASSQELRLSIQYF.

The table lists this clone with a count of one. The chain couples TRBV4-1 to TRBJ2-3; tentative D call: TRBD2 (6 bases). In germline, CDR1 is MGHRA, CDR2 YSYEKL. The CDR3 totals 15 residues. Trimming left V 4 bases short and J 6 bases short, with 17 bases between. In DNA, the CDR3 is TGCGCCAGCAGCCTAGATCCGGGGGTTGGGGATACGCAGTATTTT. It codes for CASSLDPGVGDTQYF.

The V call is TRBV11-2, the J call TRBJ1-2, with D perhaps matching TRBD1 (5 bases). Looked up from germline, CDR1 is SGHAT and CDR2 is FQNNGV. The CDR3 is 14 residues long. The germline V and J ends were trimmed by 6 bases and 5 bases, with 16 bases remaining between them. Written as DNA, the CDR3 is TGTGCCAGCAGTGCGGGGACGGTTAGGTATGGCTACACCTTC. It codes for CASSAGTVRYGYTF.

V is TRBV7-8 and J is TRBJ1-6; 11 bases are shared with TRBD1. The CDR3 has 16 amino acids. The V gene's germline CDR1 is SGHVS and CDR2 FQNEAQ. V lost 3 bases to trimming and J lost 6 bases; unmatched junction nucleotides: 4. The DNA for the CDR3 is TGTGCCAGCAGCTTGCCCGGGACAGGGGGTAATTCACCCCTCCACTTT. As protein: CASSLPGTGGNSPLHF.

This chain connects TRBV7-3 to TRBJ2-2; the D gene is possibly TRBD2 (5 bases). Trimming removed 3 bases at V and 4 bases at J, with 9 bases between. The CDR3 is 14 residues long. Germline V CDR1 and CDR2: SGHTA, FQGTGA. CDR3 residues: CASSFGLGTGELFF. The CDR3 DNA sequence: TGTGCCAGCAGCTTTGGACTTGGCACCGGGGAGCTGTTTTTT.

The J gene is TRBJ2-7, the V gene TRBV4-1; the match to TRBD2 covers 7 bases. There are 16 residues in the CDR3. The V gene end was trimmed by 2 bases and the J gene end by 3 bases; junction bases not matched to a gene: 10. Germline V gene data show CDR1 as MGHRA and CDR2 as YSYEKL. This CDR3 is CASSQRLSGTDYEQYF. The CDR3 region has the DNA TGCGCCAGCAGCCAACGATTAAGCGGGACCGACTACGAGCAGTACTTC.

The chain uses TRBV2 and TRBJ2-1; TRBD2 might be the D (6 bases). Germline values: CDR1 SNHLY, CDR2 FYNNEI. This CDR3 is 11 amino acids long. V gave up 6 bases and J gave up 9 bases, with 9 bases separating them. This CDR3 is CASRLAPEQFF. In DNA form, the CDR3 reads TGTGCCAGCAGACTAGCTCCTGAGCAGTTCTTC.

The gene calls are TRBV5-1 and TRBJ2-3; 12 positions match TRBD2. V gave up 6 bases and J gave up 0 bases; unmatched junction bases: 8. Germline CDR1 reads SGHRS; CDR2 reads YFSETQ. This CDR3 is 17 amino acids long. The CDR3 DNA reads TGCGCCAGCAAGCCTAGCGGGGGGGCGTTTAGCACAGATACGCAGTATTTT. It codes for CASKPSGGAFSTDTQYF.

The chain has TRBV7-2 and TRBJ2-7; TRBD1 matches 7 bases. CDR1 SGHTA and CDR2 FQGNSA come from the germline V gene. The CDR3 length is 14 residues. The ends lost 6 bases at V and 0 bases at J; junction bases unmatched: 5. The CDR3 sequence: CASRSGQSSYEQYF. For the CDR3, the DNA is TGTGCCAGCAGATCGGGACAGAGCTCCTACGAGCAGTACTTC. Drawing the rest from reference TRBV7-2 and TRBJ2-7, the complete variable domain is GAGVSQSPSNKVTEKGKDVELRCDPISGHTALYWYRQSLGQGLEFLIYFQGNSAPDKSGLPSDRFSAERTGGSVSTLTIQRTQQEDSAVYLCASRSGQSSYEQYFGPGTRLTVT.

The CDR3 loop is CASRQGAGGYTF. Here the CDR3 DNA reads TGTGCCAGCAGACAGGGGGCAGGTGGCTACACCTTC. V usage is TRBV6-5 and J usage is TRBJ1-2; 9 nucleotides agree with TRBD1. The germline CDR1 and CDR2 sequences are MNHEY and SVGAGI. Trimming took 6 bases from V and 7 from J; bases not matched to a gene: 3. CDR3 length: 12 residues.

For this clone: This sample includes further DNA sequences coding for the same CDR3. The rearrangement links TRBV29-1 to TRBJ1-5, with 9 bases fitting TRBD1. CDR1 SQVTM and CDR2 ANQGSEA come from the germline V gene. V lost 4 bases and J lost 5; bases outside the gene matches: 0. The CDR3 has 12 amino acids. The CDR3 coding sequence is TGCAGCGTTGGGACAGGGGATCAGCCCCAGCATTTT. Translated, it gives CSVGTGDQPQHF. Complete variable domain (other parts from reference TRBV29-1 and TRBJ1-5): SAVISQKPSRDICQRGTSLTIQCQVDSQVTMMFWYRQQPGQSLTLIATANQGSEATYESGFVIDKFPISRPNLTFSTLTVSNMSPEDSSIYLCSVGTGDQPQHFGDGTRLSIL.